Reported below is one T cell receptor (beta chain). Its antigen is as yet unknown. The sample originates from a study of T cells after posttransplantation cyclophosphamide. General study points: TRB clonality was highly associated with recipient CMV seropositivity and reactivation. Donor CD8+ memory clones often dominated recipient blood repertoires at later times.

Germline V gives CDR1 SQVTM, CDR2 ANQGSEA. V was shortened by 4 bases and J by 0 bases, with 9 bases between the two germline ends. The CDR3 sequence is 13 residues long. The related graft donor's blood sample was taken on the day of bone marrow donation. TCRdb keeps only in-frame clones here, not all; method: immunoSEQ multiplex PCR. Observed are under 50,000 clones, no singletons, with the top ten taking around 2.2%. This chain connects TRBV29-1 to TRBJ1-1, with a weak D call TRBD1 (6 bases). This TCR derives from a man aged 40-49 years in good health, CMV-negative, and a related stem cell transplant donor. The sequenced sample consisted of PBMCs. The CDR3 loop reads CSVGGGMNTEAFF. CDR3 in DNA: TGCAGCGTTGGTGGGGGCATGAACACTGAAGCTTTCTTT.